Described below is a single T cell receptor beta chain sequence and its context. As handled by the study authors: Scientists estimated how many nucleated cells there were by amplifying reference gene primers. The repertoire was sequenced with immunoSEQ multiplex PCR; TCRdb's copy has only in-frame clones and lacks some. Clonal size and the V and J genes are those of that table, whereas D and trimming came from the DNA. The table records around 170,000 clones, more than 70% of them present only once. These data come from a study of blood T cell repertoires in COVID-19. The junction had 13 bases not matched to a gene; V was cut back by 5 bases and J by 6 bases. Germline V CDR1 and CDR2: SGHTA, FQGNSA. The CDR3 has 18 residues.

This chain links TRBV7-2 with TRBJ2-3; 14 bases fit TRBD2. This receptor was obtained from a man younger than 35 with active or convalescent COVID-19. The specimen was peripheral blood. The CDR3 protein is CASSLRGLAGVALDTQYF. The CDR3 nucleotides read TGTGCCAGCAGCCTTAGGGGACTAGCGGGAGTAGCATTGGATACGCAGTATTTT.